Presented here are 18 T cell receptor beta chains from one specimen sequenced in a study of blood T cell repertoires in COVID-19. Sequencing used immunoSEQ multiplex PCR; TCRdb keeps in-frame clones, though not all of them. Counted here are about 180,000 clones, around 84% occurring once; the ten biggest clones make up 15%. The sequenced sample consisted of PBMCs or T cells enriched from blood (not recorded which). Receptors originate from a man aged 45 to 65 who had recovered from COVID-19.

This chain connects TRBV29-1 to TRBJ1-3; weak D call: TRBD1 (5 bases). CDR1 is SQVTM, CDR2 ANQGSEA, per germline. V was trimmed by 3 bases and J by 2 bases, leaving 11 bases between them. The CDR3 is made up of 14 amino acids. CDR3 amino acids: CSVDRQGAGNTIYF. In DNA form, the CDR3 reads TGCAGCGTTGACCGACAAGGGGCTGGAAACACCATATATTTT.

The chain joins TRBV28 to TRBJ1-3; 9 bases map to TRBD1. V was pared by 1 base and J by 3 bases, with 7 bases of the junction left unmatched. The CDR3 length is 17 residues. From germline, CDR1 is MDHEN and CDR2 SYDVKM. The CDR3, as DNA: TGTGCCAGCAGTTTATCTATGACAGGGGGTTTTGGAAACACCATATATTTT. Protein: CASSLSMTGGFGNTIYF.

The chain joins TRBV10-2 to TRBJ1-1; 11 nucleotides agree with TRBD1. Germline values: CDR1 WSHSY, CDR2 SAAADI. This CDR3 region has 12 residues. Unmatched junction bases numbered 5, after V lost 6 bases and J lost 11 bases. The CDR3, as DNA: TGCGCCAGCAGCCCGGGACAGGGGGAGGCTTTCTTT. It codes for CASSPGQGEAFF.

The chain has TRBV9 and TRBJ1-3; D unclear. CDR3 size: 14 residues. CDR1 and CDR2 (germline): SGDLS, YYNGEE. V was trimmed by 0 bases and J by 2 bases, leaving 6 bases between them. The CDR3 DNA is TGTGCCAGCAGCGTAGATCTTCCTGGAAACACCATATATTTT. As protein: CASSVDLPGNTIYF.

The genes are TRBV14 and TRBJ1-1; 12 bases are shared with TRBD1. Germline CDR1 reads SGHDN; CDR2 reads FVKESK. The ends lost 4 bases at V and 3 bases at J; junction bases unmatched: 9. The CDR3 totals 17 residues. CDR3 nucleotide sequence: TGTGCCAGCAGCCTCTTCAAAGGGACAGGGGGCCACACTGAAGCTTTCTTT. Protein sequence: CASSLFKGTGGHTEAFF.

The chain links TRBV6-5 to TRBJ1-6; D is unclear. The CDR3 length is 14 residues. The V end was cut by 2 bases, the J end by 7 bases, with 9 bases between. In germline, CDR1 is MNHEY, CDR2 SVGAGI. The CDR3 loop reads CASSYPQANSPLHF. Here the CDR3 DNA reads TGTGCCAGCAGTTACCCCCAGGCCAATTCACCCCTCCACTTT.

The CDR3 region has the DNA TGTGCCAGCTCACGGGACAGCTCATTCTATGGCTACACCTTC. It yields the protein CASSRDSSFYGYTF. The chain uses TRBV6-5 and TRBJ1-2, with 7 bases lining up with TRBD1. V lost 8 bases to trimming and J lost 4 bases; unmatched junction nucleotides: 10. CDR1 MNHEY and CDR2 SVGAGI come from the germline V gene. The CDR3 has 14 amino acids.

The chain is built from TRBV7-8 and TRBJ2-7; 8 bases are shared with TRBD2. J was trimmed by 12 bases and V by 5 bases; bases with no gene match: 9. The CDR3 contains 12 residues. Looked up from germline, CDR1 is SGHVS and CDR2 is FQNEAQ. This CDR3 is CASSQERGRWYF. The CDR3 DNA reads as TGTGCCAGCAGCCAGGAGCGGGGGAGGTGGTACTTC.

This chain joins TRBV7-9 and TRBJ2-7, with D maybe TRBD2 (7 bases). Germline V gives CDR1 SEHNR, CDR2 FQNEAQ (reference sequence). CDR3 length equals 17 residues. Deletions cut 2 bases from V and 3 bases from J, with 20 bases between. This CDR3 is CASSLQWQREGHYEQYF. CDR3 coding DNA: TGTGCCAGCAGCTTACAATGGCAGAGGGAGGGACACTACGAGCAGTACTTC.

This clone was seen just once. The J gene is TRBJ2-7, the V gene TRBV9, with D perhaps matching TRBD2 (5 bases). With 0 bases removed from V and 0 bases from J, the gap between germline ends came to 10 bases. This CDR3 is 15 amino acids long. CDR1 and CDR2 (germline): SGDLS, YYNGEE. The CDR3 loop is CASSVGPGDSYEQYF. The DNA of the CDR3 is TGTGCCAGCAGCGTAGGACCCGGGGACTCCTACGAGCAGTACTTC. The entire variable domain, with the rest obtained from reference TRBV9 and TRBJ2-7, is as follows: DSGVTQTPKHLITATGQRVTLRCSPRSGDLSVYWYQQSLDQGLQFLIQYYNGEERAKGNILERFSAQQFPDLHSELNLSSLELGDSALYFCASSVGPGDSYEQYFGPGTRLTVT.

V and J are TRBV4-1 and TRBJ1-3, with 7 bases fitting TRBD1. The germline CDR1 and CDR2 sequences are MGHRA and YSYEKL. CDR3 length: 17 amino acids. V trimming: 0 bases; J trimming: 5 bases; junction bases outside the gene matches: 10. The CDR3 nucleotides read TGCGCCAGCAGCCAAGATATTTGGAGGGGGCGGCGAAACACCATATATTTT. Translation: CASSQDIWRGRRNTIYF.

In this sample, this clone turned up a few times. This chain uses TRBV2 with TRBJ1-2, with D unclear. This CDR3 spans 11 amino acids. Germline values: CDR1 SNHLY, CDR2 FYNNEI. Trimming cost V 6 bases and J 2 bases, with 4 bases left between them. The CDR3 bases are TGTGCCAGCAGACTAAACTATGGCTACACCTTC. Translated: CASRLNYGYTF.

V is TRBV7-2 and J is TRBJ1-6, with unresolved D. Germline-derived CDR1 and CDR2 are SGHTA and FQGNSA. This CDR3 has 16 residues. The V end was cut by 2 bases, the J end by 0 bases, with 8 bases between. The CDR3: CASSLQGSSYNSPLHF. CDR3 nucleotides: TGTGCCAGCAGCTTACAAGGGAGCTCCTATAATTCACCCCTCCACTTT. Together with reference TRBV7-2 and TRBJ1-6, the CDR3 gives the full variable domain: GAGVSQSPSNKVTEKGKDVELRCDPISGHTALYWYRQSLGQGLEFLIYFQGNSAPDKSGLPSDRFSAERTGGSVSTLTIQRTQQEDSAVYLCASSLQGSSYNSPLHFGNGTRLTVT.

V is TRBV5-1 and J is TRBJ2-7, with a weak D call TRBD2 (5 bases). The CDR3 totals 16 residues. V lost 1 base to trimming and J lost 5 bases, with 19 bases between them. Germline CDR1 SGHRS, CDR2 YFSETQ. CDR3 sequence (DNA): TGCGCCAGCAGCTTGTCCCACGCGGGCACCAACGACGAGCAGTACTTC. Amino acids: CASSLSHAGTNDEQYF.

V gene TRBV3-1 (or the pseudogene TRBV3-2) combines with J gene TRBJ1-4; 11 nucleotides line up with TRBD1. V trimming: 4 bases; J trimming: 12 bases; junction bases outside the gene matches: 10. Looked up from germline, CDR1 is LGHDT and CDR2 is YNNKEL (reference sequence). The CDR3 extends over 15 amino acids. Written as DNA, the CDR3 is TGTGCCAGCAGCCTCACACGGGACAGGGGGGGTGAACTGTTTTTT. Translation gives CASSLTRDRGGELFF.

The V and J genes are TRBV6-4 and TRBJ1-6; 7 positions agree with TRBD1. CDR1 is MRHNA, CDR2 SNTAGT, per germline. With V trimmed by 4 bases and J by 5 bases, 11 bases remained unmatched. The CDR3 spans 17 residues. CDR3 region: CASSAPGQVPHNSPLHF. CDR3 nucleotides: TGTGCCAGCAGTGCCCCTGGACAGGTACCCCATAATTCACCCCTCCACTTT.

Many counts were recorded for this clone. This chain links TRBV6-5 with TRBJ2-7, with 11 positions matching TRBD1. Germline lookup yields CDR1 MNHEY and CDR2 SVGAGI. The ends lost 8 bases at V and 2 bases at J; junction bases unmatched: 5. The CDR3 loop spans 14 amino acids. The CDR3 DNA follows: TGTGCCAGCGGGAGGACAGGGGGCGCCTACGAGCAGTACTTC. As protein: CASGRTGGAYEQYF.

This clone has just a few counts. The J gene is TRBJ1-2, the V gene TRBV4-2; 12 nucleotides line up with TRBD1. CDR3 length: 17 amino acids. Germline V CDR1 and CDR2: LGHNA, YNFKEQ. Unmatched junction bases numbered 10, after V lost 5 bases and J lost 3 bases. Written as DNA, the CDR3 is TGTGCCAGCAGCAATGGAGGGACAGGGGGCAACTACTATGGCTACACCTTC. Translating it yields CASSNGGTGGNYYGYTF.